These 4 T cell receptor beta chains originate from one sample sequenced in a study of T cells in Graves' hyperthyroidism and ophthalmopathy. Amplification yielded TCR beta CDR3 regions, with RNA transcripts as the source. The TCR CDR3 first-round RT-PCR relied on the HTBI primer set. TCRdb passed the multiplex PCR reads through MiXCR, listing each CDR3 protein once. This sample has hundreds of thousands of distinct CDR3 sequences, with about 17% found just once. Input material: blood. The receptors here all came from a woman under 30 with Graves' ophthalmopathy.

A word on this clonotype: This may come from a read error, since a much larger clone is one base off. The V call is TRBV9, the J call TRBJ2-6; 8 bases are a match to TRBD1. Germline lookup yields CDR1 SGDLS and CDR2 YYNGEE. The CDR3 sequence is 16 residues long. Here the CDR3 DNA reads TGTGCCAGCAGCGTAGCGCAGGGGGCAGGAGCCAACGCCCTGACTTTC. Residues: CASSVAQGAGANALTF.

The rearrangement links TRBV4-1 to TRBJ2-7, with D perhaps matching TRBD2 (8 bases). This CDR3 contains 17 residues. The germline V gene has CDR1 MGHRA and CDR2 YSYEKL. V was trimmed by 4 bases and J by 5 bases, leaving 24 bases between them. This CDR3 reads CASSRSGGTDKVHEQYF. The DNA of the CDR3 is TGCGCCAGCAGCCGCTCGGGAGGGACAGACAAGGTCCACGAGCAGTACTTC.

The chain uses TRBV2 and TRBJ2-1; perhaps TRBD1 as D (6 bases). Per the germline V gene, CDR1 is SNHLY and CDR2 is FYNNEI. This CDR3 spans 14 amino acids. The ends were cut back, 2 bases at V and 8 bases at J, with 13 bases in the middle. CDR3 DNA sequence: TGTGCCAGCAGTGAATACAGGGCTTGGGATGAGCAGTTCTTC. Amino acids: CASSEYRAWDEQFF.

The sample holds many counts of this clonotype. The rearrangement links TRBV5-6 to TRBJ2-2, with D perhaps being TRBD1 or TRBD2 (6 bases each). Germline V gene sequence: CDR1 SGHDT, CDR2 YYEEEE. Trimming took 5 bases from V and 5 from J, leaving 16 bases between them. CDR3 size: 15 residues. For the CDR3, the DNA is TGTGCCAGCAGTCCGGGGGCTCTATGGACCGGGGAGCTGTTTTTT. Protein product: CASSPGALWTGELFF.